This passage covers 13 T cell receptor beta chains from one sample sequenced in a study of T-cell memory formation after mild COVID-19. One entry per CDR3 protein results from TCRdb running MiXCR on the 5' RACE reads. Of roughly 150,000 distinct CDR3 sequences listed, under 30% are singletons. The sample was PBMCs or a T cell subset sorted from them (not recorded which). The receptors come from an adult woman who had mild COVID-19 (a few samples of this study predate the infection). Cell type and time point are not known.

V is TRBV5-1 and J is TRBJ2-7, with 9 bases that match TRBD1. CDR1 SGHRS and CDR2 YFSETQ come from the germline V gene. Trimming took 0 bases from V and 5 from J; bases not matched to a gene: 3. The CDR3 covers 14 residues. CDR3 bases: TGCGCCAGCAGCTTGGACAGGGGGCCCGACGAGCAGTACTTC. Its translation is CASSLDRGPDEQYF.

CDR3 DNA: TGTGCCAGCAGCTTAGTTTCCGGGAACAACTCCCCGTACTTC. It specifies CASSLVSGNNSPYF. This chain joins TRBV7-9 and TRBJ2-7, with D perhaps matching TRBD2 (5 bases). The V gene lost 1 base and the J gene lost 12 bases, with 19 bases spanning the gap. CDR1 is SEHNR, CDR2 FQNEAQ, per germline (reference sequence). CDR3 length equals 14 residues.

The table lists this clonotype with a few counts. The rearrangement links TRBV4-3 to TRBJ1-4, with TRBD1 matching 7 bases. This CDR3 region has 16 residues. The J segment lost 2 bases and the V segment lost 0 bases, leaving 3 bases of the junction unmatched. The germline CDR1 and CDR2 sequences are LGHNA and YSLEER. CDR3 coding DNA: TGCGCCAGCAGCCAAGAACCACAGGGGACTAATGAAAAACTGTTTTTT. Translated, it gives CASSQEPQGTNEKLFF.

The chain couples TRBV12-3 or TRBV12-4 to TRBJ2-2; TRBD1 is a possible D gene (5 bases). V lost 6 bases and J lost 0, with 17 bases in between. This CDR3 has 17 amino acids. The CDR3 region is CASSDPSSRANTGELFF. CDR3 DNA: TGTGCCAGCAGCGACCCGAGTAGCAGGGCGAACACCGGGGAGCTGTTTTTT.

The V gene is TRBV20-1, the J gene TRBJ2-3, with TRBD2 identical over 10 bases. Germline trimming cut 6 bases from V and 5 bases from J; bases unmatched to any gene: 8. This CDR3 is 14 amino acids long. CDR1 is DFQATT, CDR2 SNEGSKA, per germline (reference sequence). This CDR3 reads CSARELAGVDTQYF. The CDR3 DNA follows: TGCAGTGCCCGAGAGCTAGCGGGGGTAGATACGCAGTATTTT.

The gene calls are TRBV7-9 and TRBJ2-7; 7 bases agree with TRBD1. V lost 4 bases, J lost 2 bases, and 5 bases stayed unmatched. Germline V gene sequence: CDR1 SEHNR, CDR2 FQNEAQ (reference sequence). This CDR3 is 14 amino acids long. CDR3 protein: CASSSTGPTYEQYF. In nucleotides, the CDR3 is TGTGCCAGCAGCTCGACAGGGCCAACCTACGAGCAGTACTTC.

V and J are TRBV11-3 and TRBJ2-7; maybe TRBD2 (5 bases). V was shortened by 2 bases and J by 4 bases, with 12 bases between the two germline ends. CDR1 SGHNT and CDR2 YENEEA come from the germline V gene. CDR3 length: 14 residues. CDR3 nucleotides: TGTGCCAGCAGCTTACCCACTAGATTATACGAGCAGTACTTC. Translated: CASSLPTRLYEQYF.

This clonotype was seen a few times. Here the CDR3 reads CASSLPARAGEAFF. CDR3 nucleotides: TGTGCCAGCAGCCTGCCGGCTCGGGCGGGTGAAGCTTTCTTT. The V call is TRBV7-9, the J call TRBJ1-1; D is uncertain. CDR1 is SEHNR, CDR2 FQNEAQ, per germline (reference sequence). The CDR3 spans 14 residues. Trimming shortened V by 5 bases and J by 7 bases, and 17 bases separated the two germline ends.

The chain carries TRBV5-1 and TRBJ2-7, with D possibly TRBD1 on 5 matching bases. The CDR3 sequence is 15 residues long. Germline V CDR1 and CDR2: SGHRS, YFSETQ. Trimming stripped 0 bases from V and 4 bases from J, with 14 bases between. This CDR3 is CASSLAQGFRYEQYF. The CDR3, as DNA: TGCGCCAGCAGCTTGGCCCAGGGTTTCAGGTACGAGCAGTACTTC.

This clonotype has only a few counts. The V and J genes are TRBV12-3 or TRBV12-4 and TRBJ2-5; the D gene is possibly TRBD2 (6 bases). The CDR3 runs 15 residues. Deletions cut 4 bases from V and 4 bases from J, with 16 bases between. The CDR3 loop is CASSSFGTRGETQYF. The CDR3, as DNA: TGTGCCAGCAGTTCCTTCGGGACTCGGGGAGAGACCCAGTACTTC.

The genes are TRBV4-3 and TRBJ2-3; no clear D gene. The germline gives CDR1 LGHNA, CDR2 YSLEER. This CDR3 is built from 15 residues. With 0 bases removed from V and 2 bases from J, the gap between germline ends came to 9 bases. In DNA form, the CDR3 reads TGCGCCAGCAGCCAAGAAGCTAGGCCCACAGATACGCAGTATTTT. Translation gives CASSQEARPTDTQYF.

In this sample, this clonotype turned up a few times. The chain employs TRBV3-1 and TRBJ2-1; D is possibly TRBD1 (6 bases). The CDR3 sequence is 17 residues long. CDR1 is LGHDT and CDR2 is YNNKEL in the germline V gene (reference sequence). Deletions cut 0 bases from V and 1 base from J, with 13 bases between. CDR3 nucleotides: TGTGCCAGCAGCCAAGATCTTAGGGGGTATTCCTACAATGAGCAGTTCTTC. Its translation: CASSQDLRGYSYNEQFF.

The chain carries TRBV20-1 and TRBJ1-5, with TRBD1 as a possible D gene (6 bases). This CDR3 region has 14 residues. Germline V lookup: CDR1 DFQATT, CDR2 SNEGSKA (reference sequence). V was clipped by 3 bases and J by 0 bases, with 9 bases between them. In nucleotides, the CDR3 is TGCAGTGCTAGGTCAGGGGATAGCAATCAGCCCCAGCATTTT. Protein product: CSARSGDSNQPQHF.